This T cell receptor beta chain was found in a study of blood T cell repertoires in COVID-19. As for the study in general: PBMCs, B-cell-depleted T cells, or T cells were the source of the cDNA or gDNA that made up the material.

The data were produced by immunoSEQ multiplex PCR, yet TCRdb's version contains in-frame clones alone and is incomplete. The profile shows tens of thousands of clones, approximately 81% of them singletons. Between the trimmed V and J ends, which lost 0 bases and 4 bases, there was a span of 8 bases. The germline V gene encodes CDR1 SGHDT and CDR2 YYEEEE. There are 15 residues in the CDR3. The receptor was derived from an older woman with acute or convalescent COVID-19. J is TRBJ2-6 and V is TRBV5-6; possibly TRBD2 for D (5 bases). Source material: peripheral blood. This CDR3 is CASSLGGIGANVLTF. CDR3 nucleotides: TGTGCCAGCAGCTTGGGAGGGATCGGGGCCAACGTCCTGACTTTC.